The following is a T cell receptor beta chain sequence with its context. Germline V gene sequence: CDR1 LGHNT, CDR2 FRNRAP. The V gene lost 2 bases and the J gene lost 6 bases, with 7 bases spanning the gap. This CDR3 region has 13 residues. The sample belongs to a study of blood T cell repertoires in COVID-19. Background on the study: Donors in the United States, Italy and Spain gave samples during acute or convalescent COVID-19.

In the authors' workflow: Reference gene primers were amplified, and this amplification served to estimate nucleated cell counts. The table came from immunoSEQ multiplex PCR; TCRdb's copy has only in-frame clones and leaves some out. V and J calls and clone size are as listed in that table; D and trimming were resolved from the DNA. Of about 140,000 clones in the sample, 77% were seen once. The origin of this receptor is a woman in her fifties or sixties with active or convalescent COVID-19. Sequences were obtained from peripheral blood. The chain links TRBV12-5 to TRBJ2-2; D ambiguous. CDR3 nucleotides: TGTGCTAGTGGTTTGAAATATCCCGGGGAGCTGTTTTTT. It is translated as CASGLKYPGELFF.